This T cell receptor beta chain appears in the sequencing data of a study of CD8 T cells in Susac syndrome. The ends were cut back, 7 bases at V and 8 bases at J, with 21 bases in the middle. The V gene's germline CDR1 is MNHNY and CDR2 SVGAGI (reference sequence). This CDR3 is 15 amino acids long. CD8+ and CD4+ T cells circulating in blood were sequenced for TCR beta. Purification of the CD8+ and CD4+ T cells relied on negative isolation, and TEMRA cells underwent FACS enrichment. Random hexamers were used to reverse transcribe the RNA input (roughly 0.5 to 1 ug). MiXCR was run by TCRdb on the immunoSEQ multiplex PCR reads, yielding one entry per CDR3 protein. Here the sample spans more than 100,000 distinct CDR3 sequences, over 75% being singletons.

The specimen was CD8+ T cells from PBMCs. The receptor was isolated from a human donor with multiple sclerosis. This rearrangement joins TRBV6-6 to TRBJ2-1, with D perhaps given as TRBD1 or TRBD2 (5 bases each). CDR3 residues: CASTIILGVWDEQFF. CDR3 nucleotide sequence: TGTGCCAGCACCATAATCTTGGGGGTATGGGATGAGCAGTTCTTC.